Each of the 28 T cell receptor beta chains below was sequenced from the same sample in a study of blood T cell repertoires in COVID-19. Some clones are missing from TCRdb's copy, which holds only in-frame ones; the method was immunoSEQ multiplex PCR. There are under 350,000 clones in the sample; about 86% occur only once, and 4% to 5% lies in the top ten. The material sequenced was PBMCs or T cells enriched from blood (not recorded which). These receptors originate from a woman in her thirties or forties with acute COVID-19.

The chain combines TRBV7-9 with TRBJ1-3; possibly TRBD1 for D (5 bases). This CDR3 comprises 15 residues. The V gene's germline CDR1 is SEHNR and CDR2 FQNEAQ (reference sequence). Trimming removed 4 bases from V and 4 bases from J, with 14 bases in between. The DNA for the CDR3 is TGTGCCAGCAGCTCGGGGGTCATTCGGGGAAACACCATATATTTT. Residues: CASSSGVIRGNTIYF.

V gene TRBV28 combines with J gene TRBJ1-5, with TRBD1 matching over 9 bases. With 1 base clipped from V and 3 bases from J, the junction kept 4 bases outside the gene matches. The CDR3 consists of 16 residues. Germline values: CDR1 MDHEN, CDR2 SYDVKM. This chain's CDR3 is CASSLSGTGYNQPQHF. The CDR3, as DNA: TGTGCCAGCAGTTTATCCGGGACAGGGTACAATCAGCCCCAGCATTTT.

The chain joins TRBV28 to TRBJ2-7; D might be TRBD1 (5 bases). V was trimmed by 5 bases and J by 2 bases, leaving 10 bases between them. Per germline, CDR1 MDHEN and CDR2 SYDVKM. The CDR3 runs 13 residues. The CDR3 bases are TGTGCCAGCAGTAAAACAGGAACCTACGAGCAGTACTTC. This translates into CASSKTGTYEQYF.

The genes are TRBV7-9 and TRBJ2-5; TRBD2 matches 7 bases. Trimming removed 3 bases from V and 0 bases from J; junction bases left unmatched: 4. Germline loops: CDR1 SEHNR, CDR2 FQNEAQ (reference sequence). The CDR3 has 15 amino acids. For the CDR3, the DNA is TGTGCCAGCAGCTTTTCCGGGACTAACCAAGAGACCCAGTACTTC. This codes for CASSFSGTNQETQYF.

The genes are TRBV5-5 and TRBJ1-2; unclear D gene. This CDR3 contains 14 residues. Germline V gene lookup returns CDR1 SGHKS and CDR2 YYEKEE (reference sequence). V was shortened by 0 bases and J by 3 bases, with 9 bases between the two germline ends. CDR3 bases: TGTGCCAGCAGCTTGGACAGAGCACACTATGGCTACACCTTC. As protein: CASSLDRAHYGYTF.

The genes are TRBV2 and TRBJ1-1; no firm D call. V dropped 10 bases and J dropped 2 bases, with 8 bases sitting between them. In germline, CDR1 is SNHLY, CDR2 FYNNEI. This CDR3 is built from 11 residues. CDR3 sequence reads: CATRVNTEAFF. In nucleotides, the CDR3 is TGTGCCACCCGGGTTAACACTGAAGCTTTCTTT.

The V gene is TRBV4-3, the J gene TRBJ1-2; maybe TRBD1 (5 bases). Deletions cut 0 bases from V and 6 bases from J, with 17 bases between. There are 16 residues in the CDR3. Germline V gene data show CDR1 as LGHNA and CDR2 as YSLEER. This CDR3 is CASSQDFLGREDGYTF. CDR3 nucleotide sequence: TGCGCCAGCAGCCAAGACTTCCTTGGCAGGGAAGATGGCTACACCTTC.

The CDR3 sequence: CASSSPILGGKEQFF. The CDR3 DNA reads as TGTGCCAGCAGTTCCCCCATCTTGGGGGGGAAGGAGCAGTTCTTC. V and J are TRBV27 and TRBJ2-1; TRBD2 aligns across 7 bases. The length of the CDR3 is 15 residues. Germline CDR1 MNHEY, CDR2 SMNVEV (reference sequence). The J segment lost 10 bases and the V segment lost 4 bases, leaving 13 bases of the junction unmatched.

This clone turned up a few times. CDR3 nucleotides: TGTGCCAGCAACCCCGCGGCGGGAGGCCCTTCCTACAATGAGCAGTTCTTC. It specifies CASNPAAGGPSYNEQFF. V usage is TRBV2 and J usage is TRBJ2-1, with 8 positions matching TRBD2. The germline gives CDR1 SNHLY, CDR2 FYNNEI. The CDR3 loop spans 17 amino acids. V trimming: 7 bases; J trimming: 1 base; junction bases outside the gene matches: 12. Supplemented by reference TRBV2 and TRBJ2-1, the full variable domain reads EPEVTQTPSHQVTQMGQEVILRCVPISNHLYFYWYRQILGQKVEFLVSFYNNEISEKSEIFDDQFSVERPDGSNFTLKIRSTKLEDSAMYFCASNPAAGGPSYNEQFFGPGTRLTVL.

The chain employs TRBV5-6 and TRBJ1-3, with 11 bases fitting TRBD1. This CDR3 contains 16 residues. Looked up from germline, CDR1 is SGHDT and CDR2 is YYEEEE. With V trimmed by 1 base and J by 1 base, 1 base remained unmatched. The chain's CDR3 is CASSLRDRGSGNTIYF. The CDR3 DNA reads as TGTGCCAGCAGCTTGAGGGACAGGGGGTCTGGAAACACCATATATTTT.

The V call is TRBV6-5, the J call TRBJ1-5; 8 bases agree with TRBD1. Germline trimming cut 6 bases from V and 6 bases from J; bases unmatched to any gene: 10. The CDR3 spans 15 residues. Per the germline V gene, CDR1 is MNHEY and CDR2 is SVGAGI. CDR3: CASSLAQGQAQPQHF. In DNA form, the CDR3 reads TGTGCCAGCAGCCTAGCCCAGGGACAGGCTCAGCCCCAGCATTTT.

The chain uses TRBV7-9 and TRBJ1-2; D is perhaps TRBD1 (5 bases). Germline V CDR1 and CDR2: SEHNR, FQNEAQ (reference sequence). Deletions cut 6 bases from V and 0 bases from J, with 14 bases between. CDR3 length: 15 amino acids. CDR3 nucleotides: TGTGCCAGCAGTTCCTCGACAGCCACTAACTATGGCTACACCTTC. Translation: CASSSSTATNYGYTF.

V usage is TRBV5-4 and J usage is TRBJ1-1; 10 bases map to TRBD1. V lost 0 bases and J lost 3; bases outside the gene matches: 5. The germline V gene encodes CDR1 SGHNT and CDR2 YYREEE (reference sequence). The CDR3 runs 16 residues. The DNA of the CDR3 is TGTGCCAGCAGCTTGGGGACAGGGGGTTCCTACACTGAAGCTTTCTTT. It specifies CASSLGTGGSYTEAFF.

Points on this clone: Other nucleotide sequences in the sample specify the same CDR3. The V gene is TRBV7-2, the J gene TRBJ1-5; the D is unclear. V lost 0 bases and J 2 bases, leaving 8 bases between the germline ends. CDR3 size: 15 residues. Germline loops: CDR1 SGHTA, CDR2 FQGNSA. The CDR3 reads CASSLAGLGNQPQHF. In DNA, the CDR3 is TGTGCCAGCAGCTTAGCAGGACTGGGCAATCAGCCCCAGCATTTT.

V usage is TRBV3-1 (or the pseudogene TRBV3-2) and J usage is TRBJ2-2, with D tentatively TRBD1 (6 bases). V was shortened by 2 bases and J by 4 bases, with 11 bases between the two germline ends. The CDR3 sequence is 15 residues long. Germline V gene sequence: CDR1 LGHDT, CDR2 YNNKEL (reference sequence). CDR3 coding DNA: TGTGCCAGCAGCCAATCCGGGACAATCACCGGGGAGCTGTTTTTT. This translates into CASSQSGTITGELFF.

This chain links TRBV5-1 with TRBJ2-7; D may be TRBD2 (5 bases). From germline, CDR1 is SGHRS and CDR2 YFSETQ. Trimming took off 2 bases at V and 3 bases at J, with 15 bases between the two ends. The CDR3 totals 15 residues. The CDR3 DNA reads as TGCGCCAGCAGCTTTAGTGGCCTAGGAGGCTACGAGCAGTACTTC. Its translation is CASSFSGLGGYEQYF.

The sample holds a few counts of this clone. The rearrangement joins TRBV11-3 to TRBJ1-1; tentative D call: TRBD1 (5 bases). CDR1 SGHNT and CDR2 YENEEA come from the germline V gene. V shed 1 base and J shed 3 bases, with 15 bases lying between them. The CDR3 loop spans 16 amino acids. CDR3 DNA: TGTGCCAGCAGCTTAGGTCCCAGGGCAAGAGACACTGAAGCTTTCTTT. The encoded protein is CASSLGPRARDTEAFF. Based on the CDR3 plus reference TRBV11-3 and TRBJ1-1, the full variable domain is EAGVVQSPRYKIIEKKQPVAFWCNPISGHNTLYWYLQNLGQGPELLIRYENEEAVDDSQLPKDRFSAERLKGVDSTLKIQPAELGDSAVYLCASSLGPRARDTEAFFGQGTRLTVV.

This chain joins TRBV4-3 and TRBJ2-7; 12 positions agree with TRBD1. The CDR3 loop spans 17 amino acids. V lost 4 bases and J lost 6; bases outside the gene matches: 13. Looked up from germline, CDR1 is LGHNA and CDR2 is YSLEER. CDR3 in amino acids: CASSLHPPGQGAGEQYF. The CDR3 bases are TGCGCCAGCAGCCTACACCCACCGGGACAGGGGGCGGGCGAGCAGTACTTC.

The J gene is TRBJ2-7, the V gene TRBV5-1, with 11 bases lining up with TRBD2. Unmatched junction bases numbered 10, after V lost 3 bases and J lost 2 bases. Germline-derived CDR1 and CDR2 are SGHRS and YFSETQ. This CDR3 is 17 amino acids long. The CDR3 loop reads CASSSGTSGYGAYEQYF. As DNA, the CDR3 is TGCGCCAGCAGCTCCGGGACTAGCGGCTACGGGGCCTACGAGCAGTACTTC.

The chain has TRBV25-1 and TRBJ1-4; D might be TRBD1 (6 bases). Deletions cut 3 bases from V and 4 bases from J, with 12 bases between. CDR1 is MGHDK, CDR2 SYGVNS, per germline. The CDR3 extends over 15 amino acids. The CDR3 sequence is CASSEARGFNEKLFF. CDR3 DNA: TGTGCCAGCAGTGAGGCCAGGGGTTTTAATGAAAAACTGTTTTTT.

The chain uses TRBV6-5 and TRBJ1-5, with D possibly matching TRBD1 (5 bases). With 6 bases removed from V and 3 bases from J, the gap between germline ends came to 15 bases. The germline V gene encodes CDR1 MNHEY and CDR2 SVGAGI. This CDR3 region has 15 residues. In DNA form, the CDR3 reads TGTGCCAGCAGCGCATTTCTCAGGGCCAATCAGCCCCAGCATTTT. Translated: CASSAFLRANQPQHF.

This chain connects TRBV10-3 to TRBJ1-5, with D possibly TRBD1 on 5 matching bases. The CDR3 is 15 amino acids. Germline-derived CDR1 and CDR2 are ENHRY and SYGVKD. V was clipped by 5 bases and J by 0 bases, with 11 bases between them. CDR3 loop: CAISSKGDSNQPQHF. As DNA, the CDR3 is TGTGCCATCAGTTCCAAAGGGGATAGCAATCAGCCCCAGCATTTT.

Notes on this clone: The germline gene is not matched at one end of the junction; a read error may be the cause. The V gene is TRBV27, the J gene TRBJ2-5; 9 bases match TRBD2. CDR3 length equals 15 residues. Germline V gene lookup returns CDR1 MNHEY and CDR2 SMNVEV (reference sequence). CDR3 region: CASSSTGTSQGTQYF. The CDR3 DNA is TGTGCCAGCAGTTCCACCGGGACTAGCCAAGGGACCCAGTACTTC.

The chain uses TRBV7-9 and TRBJ1-1; D perhaps matches TRBD1 (5 bases). The CDR3 contains 16 residues. Germline loops: CDR1 SEHNR, CDR2 FQNEAQ (reference sequence). Trimming pared 5 bases from V and 4 bases from J, leaving 20 bases between. In DNA, the CDR3 is TGTGCCAGCAGCACAGAACTGACCAGACAGCGCACTGAAGCTTTCTTT. It encodes CASSTELTRQRTEAFF.

The CDR3 protein is CASSINRGFYGYTF. The CDR3 coding sequence is TGTGCCAGTAGTATTAACAGGGGCTTTTATGGCTACACCTTC. The chain joins TRBV19 to TRBJ1-2, with 7 nucleotides matching TRBD1. The CDR3 is made up of 14 amino acids. V was pared by 3 bases and J by 5 bases, with 6 bases of the junction left unmatched. Germline V lookup: CDR1 LNHDA, CDR2 SQIVND (reference sequence).

The chain's CDR3 is CASSIVGGPNYGYTF. In DNA, the CDR3 is TGTGCCAGTAGTATAGTCGGCGGCCCTAACTATGGCTACACCTTC. The chain combines TRBV19 with TRBJ1-2; D uncertain. The CDR3 is made up of 15 amino acids. Trimming removed 1 base at V and 0 bases at J, with 9 bases between. CDR1 is LNHDA, CDR2 SQIVND, per germline (reference sequence).

This sequence joins TRBV10-2 and TRBJ2-7; no clear D gene. The germline gives CDR1 WSHSY, CDR2 SAAADI. CDR3 size: 12 residues. V shed 4 bases and J shed 10 bases, with 14 bases lying between them. The CDR3 spells CASSGAGYHQYF. The CDR3 bases are TGCGCCAGCAGTGGCGCCGGTTACCACCAGTACTTC.

The rearrangement links TRBV7-9 to TRBJ2-7; a possible D gene is TRBD2 (6 bases). Germline V lookup: CDR1 SEHNR, CDR2 FQNEAQ (reference sequence). The germline V and J ends were trimmed by 5 bases and 6 bases, with 20 bases remaining between them. The length of the CDR3 is 15 residues. The CDR3 DNA sequence: TGTGCCAGCAGCAAGACGGGACTCCAGGTGGGCGAGCAGTACTTC. It yields the protein CASSKTGLQVGEQYF. Using reference TRBV7-9 and TRBJ2-7 for the parts outside the CDR3, the full variable domain is DTGVSQNPRHKITKRGQNVTFRCDPISEHNRLYWYRQTLGQGPEFLTYFQNEAQLEKSRLLSDRFSAERPKGSFSTLEIQRTEQGDSAMYLCASSKTGLQVGEQYFGPGTRLTVT.